Listed below are T cell receptor beta chains from one sample, sequenced in a study of T cell repertoires in cytomegalovirus infection. TCRdb itself ran the reads through MiXCR, one entry per CDR3 protein. The sample consists of around 800,000 distinct CDR3 sequences, over 25% of them appearing once. For these receptors, no antigen is known. The starting material was cultured CD8+ T cells from PBMCs, obtained from culture after CMV antigen stimulation. The origin of the receptors is a human donor in good health (CMV status not recorded). Some clones in this sample may be carry-over from other donors' samples. Each CDR3 is given with its conserved first and last residue. Fields, in order: V gene, D gene, clone size, J gene, CDR3 DNA, CDR3 protein. A D gene is named only where the DNA matches it firmly. Clone size is shown for a subset of rows, as once, few, many or a class of expanded clone.

v_call: TRBV7-9; d_call: .; clone_size: .; j_call: TRBJ1-6; cdr3_nt: TGTGCCAGCAGCCGTTCCCATTCACCCCTCCACTTT; cdr3_aa: CASSRSHSPLHF
v_call: TRBV10-1; d_call: TRBD2; clone_size: .; j_call: TRBJ2-2; cdr3_nt: TGCGCCAGCAGGTCAACTAGCGCCGGGGAGCTGTTTTTT; cdr3_aa: CASRSTSAGELFF
v_call: TRBV7-2; d_call: .; clone_size: many; j_call: TRBJ2-1; cdr3_nt: TGTGCCAGCACCCTCCCTAGCAATGAGCAGTTCTTC; cdr3_aa: CASTLPSNEQFF
v_call: TRBV14; d_call: TRBD1; clone_size: .; j_call: TRBJ1-1; cdr3_nt: TGTGCCAGCAGCCAAGACAGGGGGCTTGCGACTGAAGCTTTCTTT; cdr3_aa: CASSQDRGLATEAFF
v_call: TRBV7-2; d_call: .; clone_size: many; j_call: TRBJ2-3; cdr3_nt: TGTGCCAGCAGCTTAAGGGCTACGAGCACAGATACGCAGTATTTT; cdr3_aa: CASSLRATSTDTQYF
v_call: TRBV10-3; d_call: TRBD1; clone_size: many; j_call: TRBJ1-1; cdr3_nt: TGTGCCATCACGACAGGGTCCGAAGCTTTCTTT; cdr3_aa: CAITTGSEAFF
v_call: TRBV11-3; d_call: TRBD2; clone_size: .; j_call: TRBJ2-1; cdr3_nt: TGTGCCAGCAGCTTAGTGCGGGGGGGCGCAGATGAGCAGTTCTTC; cdr3_aa: CASSLVRGGADEQFF
v_call: TRBV9; d_call: TRBD2; clone_size: few; j_call: TRBJ2-1; cdr3_nt: TGTGCCAGCCAATCCGGGCGGGGGGGATACAATGAGCAGTTCTTC; cdr3_aa: CASQSGRGGYNEQFF
v_call: TRBV6-5; d_call: .; clone_size: .; j_call: TRBJ2-5; cdr3_nt: TGTGCCAGCAGTTACTATACAGGAGTCCAAGAGACCCAGTACTTC; cdr3_aa: CASSYYTGVQETQYF
v_call: TRBV7-9; d_call: .; clone_size: .; j_call: TRBJ2-3; cdr3_nt: TGTGCCATCAAGGAAACTAGCACAGATACGCAGTATTTT; cdr3_aa: CAIKETSTDTQYF
v_call: TRBV5-6; d_call: .; clone_size: few; j_call: TRBJ1-2; cdr3_nt: TGTGCCAGCAGCTTTCCTGTGTGGGGGAACTATGGCTACACCTTC; cdr3_aa: CASSFPVWGNYGYTF
v_call: TRBV6-2/TRBV6-3; d_call: .; clone_size: few; j_call: TRBJ2-5; cdr3_nt: TGTGCCAGCAGTTACTCTCAGGGATCTTTGACCCAGTACTTC; cdr3_aa: CASSYSQGSLTQYF
v_call: TRBV5-5; d_call: .; clone_size: few; j_call: TRBJ1-3; cdr3_nt: TGTGCCAGCAGCTTAATAGGACAGTCTGGAAACACCATATATTTT; cdr3_aa: CASSLIGQSGNTIYF
v_call: TRBV19; d_call: TRBD1; clone_size: few; j_call: TRBJ1-1; cdr3_nt: TGTGCCAGTAGTCAAGGGACAGGGGGTTTCGGCACTGAAGCTTTCTTT; cdr3_aa: CASSQGTGGFGTEAFF
v_call: TRBV28; d_call: .; clone_size: .; j_call: TRBJ2-2; cdr3_nt: TGTGCCAGCAGCCCCGAGTGGGAGCTGTTTTTT; cdr3_aa: CASSPEWELFF
v_call: TRBV19; d_call: TRBD1; clone_size: few; j_call: TRBJ2-2; cdr3_nt: TGTGCCAGTAGTATGGTCGGACAGGGAACCGGGGAGCTGTTTTTT; cdr3_aa: CASSMVGQGTGELFF
v_call: TRBV7-6; d_call: .; clone_size: few; j_call: TRBJ2-2; cdr3_nt: TGTGCCAGCAGCTTCGGGGTAGCTCGCACCGGGGAGCTGTTTTTT; cdr3_aa: CASSFGVARTGELFF
v_call: TRBV7-6; d_call: TRBD1; clone_size: .; j_call: TRBJ2-1; cdr3_nt: TGTGCCAGCAGCTTGAGGGACAGCTTATACAATGAGCAGTTCTTC; cdr3_aa: CASSLRDSLYNEQFF
v_call: TRBV10-3; d_call: .; clone_size: .; j_call: TRBJ1-5; cdr3_nt: TGTGCCATCAGTGAGAGGTTGGTAAATCAGCCCCAGCATTTT; cdr3_aa: CAISERLVNQPQHF
v_call: TRBV7-6; d_call: .; clone_size: few; j_call: TRBJ2-3; cdr3_nt: TGTGCCAGTTCCCAGGAGGCTGAGACAGATACGCAGTATTTT; cdr3_aa: CASSQEAETDTQYF
v_call: TRBV10-3; d_call: .; clone_size: .; j_call: TRBJ2-3; cdr3_nt: TGTGCCATCAGGGGACTTTCGGACAGGCCGGCCCTCACAGATACGCAGTATTTT; cdr3_aa: CAIRGLSDRPALTDTQYF
v_call: TRBV6-1; d_call: .; clone_size: many; j_call: TRBJ1-2; cdr3_nt: TGTGCCAGCAGTCCAGGGATGTTGTATGGCTACACCTTC; cdr3_aa: CASSPGMLYGYTF
v_call: TRBV19; d_call: TRBD1; clone_size: .; j_call: TRBJ1-1; cdr3_nt: TGTGCCAGTAGTATCCAGGGGGGCCCCACTGAAGCTTTCTTT; cdr3_aa: CASSIQGGPTEAFF
v_call: TRBV10-3; d_call: .; clone_size: few; j_call: TRBJ1-2; cdr3_nt: TGTGCCATCAGTGAGTCGACTGGCTATGGCTACACCTTC; cdr3_aa: CAISESTGYGYTF
v_call: TRBV5-6; d_call: TRBD2; clone_size: once; j_call: TRBJ2-3; cdr3_nt: TGTGCCAGCAGCTTTCCCCCAGCGGGGACCGCAGATACGCAGTATTTT; cdr3_aa: CASSFPPAGTADTQYF
v_call: TRBV7-9; d_call: TRBD1; clone_size: many; j_call: TRBJ1-6; cdr3_nt: TGTGCCAGCAGCGCCGGGACAGCGATTGCCCTCCACTTT; cdr3_aa: CASSAGTAIALHF
v_call: TRBV7-2; d_call: TRBD2; clone_size: many; j_call: TRBJ2-4; cdr3_nt: TGTGCCAGCAGCTTAGACCTGGGGGGGGAAAACATTCAGTACTTC; cdr3_aa: CASSLDLGGENIQYF
v_call: TRBV5-1; d_call: TRBD2; clone_size: .; j_call: TRBJ2-1; cdr3_nt: TGCGCCAGCAGCTTGTCACTAGCGGGCCCGAATGAGCAGTTCTTC; cdr3_aa: CASSLSLAGPNEQFF
v_call: TRBV4-3; d_call: .; clone_size: .; j_call: TRBJ1-1; cdr3_nt: TGCGCCAGCAGCCAAGGCGGCGGGGGGCTTGGTGAAGCTTTCTTT; cdr3_aa: CASSQGGGGLGEAFF
v_call: TRBV7-6; d_call: TRBD2; clone_size: .; j_call: TRBJ2-3; cdr3_nt: TGTGCCAGCACTCCGTGGGCGGGGGACACAGATACGCAGTATTTT; cdr3_aa: CASTPWAGDTDTQYF
v_call: TRBV7-6; d_call: TRBD2; clone_size: .; j_call: TRBJ2-1; cdr3_nt: TGTGCCAGCAGCACCCTAGCGGGGGGGTACAATGAGCAGTTCTTC; cdr3_aa: CASSTLAGGYNEQFF
v_call: TRBV20-1; d_call: .; clone_size: .; j_call: TRBJ1-5; cdr3_nt: TGCAGTGCTAGCGGGCAGGGGAGCCATAGCAATCAGCCCCAGCATTTT; cdr3_aa: CSASGQGSHSNQPQHF
v_call: TRBV10-3; d_call: .; clone_size: .; j_call: TRBJ2-7; cdr3_nt: TGTGCCATCACCATGGCCCGGGGGTCCTCCTACGAGCAGTACTTC; cdr3_aa: CAITMARGSSYEQYF
v_call: TRBV12-3/TRBV12-4; d_call: TRBD1; clone_size: many; j_call: TRBJ2-6; cdr3_nt: TGTGCCAGCTCTTTCTTGGCCGGGACAGGAAGCTCTGGGGCCAACGTCCTGACTTTC; cdr3_aa: CASSFLAGTGSSGANVLTF
v_call: TRBV2; d_call: .; clone_size: .; j_call: TRBJ2-3; cdr3_nt: TGTGCCAGCAGTGAGGGGCAGGCGTATAGCACAGATACGCAGTATTTT; cdr3_aa: CASSEGQAYSTDTQYF
v_call: TRBV7-9; d_call: .; clone_size: once; j_call: TRBJ2-5; cdr3_nt: TGTGTCAGCAGCTTACTAGGAGACCCGTACCAAGAGACCCAGTACTTC; cdr3_aa: CVSSLLGDPYQETQYF
v_call: TRBV29-1; d_call: .; clone_size: .; j_call: TRBJ1-1; cdr3_nt: TGCAGCGTTGAAGATCCCCACAGGGTCACTGAAGCTTTCTTT; cdr3_aa: CSVEDPHRVTEAFF
v_call: TRBV7-6; d_call: .; clone_size: many; j_call: TRBJ1-2; cdr3_nt: TGTGCCAGCAGCTTCTCCCGCGAAGAAAGGCCCAACTATGGCTACACCTTC; cdr3_aa: CASSFSREERPNYGYTF
v_call: TRBV11-2; d_call: .; clone_size: .; j_call: TRBJ2-1; cdr3_nt: TGTGCCAGCAGCACCGGCGCGGGGTCCCACAATGAGCAGTTCTTC; cdr3_aa: CASSTGAGSHNEQFF
v_call: TRBV7-9; d_call: TRBD1; clone_size: few; j_call: TRBJ1-2; cdr3_nt: TGTGCCAGCAGCTTACTGGGACAGAGGATGATATATGGCTACACCTTC; cdr3_aa: CASSLLGQRMIYGYTF
v_call: TRBV7-9; d_call: .; clone_size: .; j_call: TRBJ1-2; cdr3_nt: TGTGCCAGCAGCTTTGAACAGGGAGATGGCTACACCTTC; cdr3_aa: CASSFEQGDGYTF
v_call: TRBV7-8; d_call: .; clone_size: many; j_call: TRBJ2-1; cdr3_nt: TGTGCCAGCAGCTCGGAGAGGGAGCAGTTCTTC; cdr3_aa: CASSSEREQFF
v_call: TRBV20-1; d_call: .; clone_size: .; j_call: TRBJ2-5; cdr3_nt: TGCAGTGCTAGAGAACCTTGGACAGACCACCTAGAGACCCAGTACTTC; cdr3_aa: CSAREPWTDHLETQYF
v_call: TRBV11-1; d_call: .; clone_size: .; j_call: TRBJ2-7; cdr3_nt: TGTGCCAGCAGCTTACGGGTCGGCCAAACCCACGAGCAGTACTTC; cdr3_aa: CASSLRVGQTHEQYF
v_call: TRBV28; d_call: TRBD1; clone_size: many; j_call: TRBJ1-5; cdr3_nt: TGTGCCAGCAGTTCTCCGGGACAGGGGGTTCATCAGCCCCAGCATTTT; cdr3_aa: CASSSPGQGVHQPQHF
v_call: TRBV6-1; d_call: .; clone_size: few; j_call: TRBJ2-7; cdr3_nt: TGTGCCAGCAGTGAATATTCCGGGTCCTACGAGCAGTACTTC; cdr3_aa: CASSEYSGSYEQYF
v_call: TRBV27; d_call: .; clone_size: .; j_call: TRBJ2-7; cdr3_nt: TGTGCCAGCAGTTTATCGAACAGTCCCTCCTACGAGCAGTACTTC; cdr3_aa: CASSLSNSPSYEQYF
v_call: TRBV19; d_call: .; clone_size: few; j_call: TRBJ1-5; cdr3_nt: TGTGCCAGTAGTATTACGCTTAGCAATCAGCCCCAGCATTTT; cdr3_aa: CASSITLSNQPQHF